Below, one TCR beta chain is given with its context. Its specificity is not known. This sample was included in a study of blood T cells in healthy people across ages. Study-wide findings and caveats: Considered underestimates were the diversity estimates obtained from one million T cells.

About 10 milliliters of peripheral blood were drawn from each donor into EDTA-treated tubes. At least 5 micrograms of total RNA were extracted per sample. The authors ran a second PCR of 7 to 11 cycles using a sample-barcoded 5' primer and a J-beta primer mix. TCRdb fed the 5' RACE reads into MiXCR, producing one record per CDR3 protein. The sample holds 750,000 to 1,000,000 distinct CDR3 sequences, 29% seen once. The length of the CDR3 is 14 residues. With 2 bases removed from V and 3 bases from J, the gap between germline ends came to 8 bases. The germline gives CDR1 SGHRS, CDR2 YFSETQ. The data were also submitted as part of a second study, on T cells of mothers and their children. That report notes: Related mother-child pairs shared marginally more repertoire than unrelated pairs, though not significantly.

Sequenced material: blood. The chain is built from TRBV5-1 and TRBJ1-4; D is uncertain. The source is a woman between 40 and 55 years old in good health. The CDR3 loop is CASSLQSSNEKLFF. CDR3 bases: TGCGCCAGCAGCTTACAGAGTTCTAATGAAAAACTGTTTTTT. Filled out from reference TRBV5-1 and TRBJ1-4, the complete variable domain reads KAGVTQTPRYLIKTRGQQVTLSCSPISGHRSVSWYQQTPGQGLQFLFEYFSETQRNKGNFPGRFSGRQFSNSRSEMNVSTLELGDSALYLCASSLQSSNEKLFFGSGTQLSVL.